This TCR beta chain was recorded in a study of cytomegalovirus exposure and HLA in healthy donors. Study-level findings and limits: About 90% or about 30% of the time was how often most TCR beta V segments were productive, according to an earlier analysis.

Primers: 60 Vbeta forward and 13 Jbeta reverse. The method was immunoSEQ multiplex PCR; TCRdb's version includes in-frame clones alone and lacks a portion of them. The sample lists approximately 100,000 clones; 65% to 80% were seen once. Points on this clone: Its antigen is undetermined.

Germline CDR1 and CDR2: MNHEY and SMNVEV (reference sequence). Trimming took 5 bases from V and 2 from J; bases not matched to a gene: 7. This CDR3 spans 15 amino acids. Sequencing was performed on PBMCs. The chain links TRBV27 to TRBJ2-3, with TRBD1 identical over 7 bases. This receptor was obtained from a man aged 45 to 65 in good health and CMV-seronegative. Here the CDR3 reads CASSTRQGNTDTQYF. The CDR3 bases are TGTGCCAGCAGTACGAGACAGGGAAACACAGATACGCAGTATTTT.